These T cell receptor beta chains were read from a single sample in a study of shared clonotypes between healthy human individuals. Here immunoSEQ multiplex PCR was the method, and the copy in TCRdb shows in-frame clones only, minus some. The table has around 1.5 million clones, 95% to 99% seen once. The specimen sequenced was naive CD4+ T cells sorted from blood. Receptors were obtained from a man aged 30 to 45 in good health. Both conserved end residues are part of each CDR3. Each record gives: V gene, D gene, J gene, clone size, CDR3 protein, CDR3 DNA. A D gene is named only where the DNA matches it firmly. Size is omitted from some rows. Given values are once, few, many or a class for expanded clones.

v_call: TRBV19
d_call: TRBD1
j_call: TRBJ2-1
clone_size: .
cdr3_aa: CASSGPGTGGYYNEQFF
cdr3_nt: TGTGCCAGTAGTGGGCCCGGGACAGGGGGCTACTACAATGAGCAGTTCTTC

v_call: TRBV14
d_call: TRBD1
j_call: TRBJ1-2
clone_size: .
cdr3_aa: CASSPGQGWLYGYTF
cdr3_nt: TGTGCCAGCAGCCCCGGACAGGGATGGCTCTATGGCTACACCTTC

v_call: TRBV6-1
d_call: .
j_call: TRBJ2-5
clone_size: .
cdr3_aa: CASSEDETQYF
cdr3_nt: TGTGCCAGCAGTGAAGACGAGACCCAGTACTTC

v_call: TRBV5-1
d_call: .
j_call: TRBJ2-5
clone_size: .
cdr3_aa: CASSLGRGKAETQYF
cdr3_nt: TGCGCCAGCAGCTTAGGGAGGGGGAAGGCGGAGACCCAGTACTTC

v_call: TRBV10-3
d_call: .
j_call: TRBJ1-2
clone_size: .
cdr3_aa: CATDGGGNYGYTF
cdr3_nt: TGTGCCACCGACGGCGGGGGGAACTATGGCTACACCTTC

v_call: TRBV2
d_call: TRBD1
j_call: TRBJ1-5
clone_size: .
cdr3_aa: CASSGQGTGQPQHF
cdr3_nt: TGTGCCAGCAGCGGACAGGGGACGGGGCAGCCCCAGCATTTT

v_call: TRBV5-1
d_call: TRBD2
j_call: TRBJ2-7
clone_size: .
cdr3_aa: CASSTGVAGVQAQYF
cdr3_nt: TGCGCCAGCAGCACTGGGGTAGCGGGAGTTCAAGCGCAGTACTTC

v_call: TRBV13
d_call: TRBD2
j_call: TRBJ2-4
clone_size: .
cdr3_aa: CASSFRTSGIQNIQYF
cdr3_nt: TGTGCCAGCAGCTTCCGGACTAGCGGGATCCAAAACATTCAGTACTTC

v_call: TRBV4-3
d_call: TRBD2
j_call: TRBJ2-7
clone_size: .
cdr3_aa: CASSQGVGRGLAGSYEQYF
cdr3_nt: TGCGCCAGCAGCCAAGGAGTCGGCAGGGGACTAGCGGGTTCCTACGAGCAGTACTTC

v_call: TRBV4-1
d_call: .
j_call: TRBJ2-3
clone_size: .
cdr3_aa: CASSQARTVDTQYF
cdr3_nt: TGCGCCAGCAGCCAAGCCAGGACGGTAGATACGCAGTATTTT

v_call: TRBV12-2
d_call: .
j_call: TRBJ1-2
clone_size: .
cdr3_aa: CASRLVTGRVYGYTF
cdr3_nt: TGTGCAAGTCGCTTAGTAACAGGGAGAGTTTATGGCTACACCTTC

v_call: TRBV11-2
d_call: .
j_call: TRBJ2-7
clone_size: .
cdr3_aa: CASSRVGGAVSYEQYF
cdr3_nt: TGTGCCAGCAGCCGGGTGGGTGGAGCGGTCTCCTACGAGCAGTACTTC

v_call: TRBV27
d_call: .
j_call: TRBJ2-6
clone_size: .
cdr3_aa: CASSTALPGANVLTF
cdr3_nt: TGTGCCAGCAGTACGGCCCTCCCTGGGGCCAACGTCCTGACTTTC

v_call: TRBV19
d_call: TRBD2
j_call: TRBJ2-7
clone_size: .
cdr3_aa: CASSPRTSGTNEQYF
cdr3_nt: TGTGCCAGTAGTCCCCGGACTAGCGGGACAAACGAGCAGTACTTC

v_call: TRBV18
d_call: TRBD1
j_call: TRBJ2-4
clone_size: .
cdr3_aa: CASSPLTGGKNIQYF
cdr3_nt: TGTGCCAGCTCACCCTTGACAGGGGGGAAAAACATTCAGTACTTC

v_call: TRBV5-4
d_call: .
j_call: TRBJ1-2
clone_size: .
cdr3_aa: CASSPRDGTNYGYTF
cdr3_nt: TGTGCCAGCAGCCCCCGGGACGGAACTAACTATGGCTACACCTTC

v_call: TRBV25-1
d_call: TRBD2
j_call: TRBJ2-3
clone_size: .
cdr3_aa: CASSDLSSGRATDTQYF
cdr3_nt: TGTGCCAGCAGTGACCTTTCTAGCGGGAGGGCGACAGATACGCAGTATTTT

v_call: TRBV14
d_call: .
j_call: TRBJ2-7
clone_size: .
cdr3_aa: CASSETIRQYF
cdr3_nt: TGTGCCAGCAGCGAAACCATACGTCAGTACTTC

v_call: TRBV10-3
d_call: .
j_call: TRBJ2-7
clone_size: .
cdr3_aa: CAISGYRYEQYF
cdr3_nt: TGTGCCATCAGCGGATACCGCTACGAGCAGTACTTC

v_call: TRBV5-1
d_call: .
j_call: TRBJ2-1
clone_size: once
cdr3_aa: CASSPGQYNEQFF
cdr3_nt: TGCGCCAGCAGCCCGGGACAATACAATGAGCAGTTCTTC

v_call: TRBV29-1
d_call: TRBD1
j_call: TRBJ2-5
clone_size: .
cdr3_aa: CSVSGGETQYF
cdr3_nt: TGCAGCGTTTCAGGGGGCGAGACCCAGTACTTC

v_call: TRBV4-1
d_call: .
j_call: TRBJ2-1
clone_size: .
cdr3_aa: CASSQGYNEQFF
cdr3_nt: TGCGCCAGCAGCCAGGGCTACAATGAGCAGTTCTTC

v_call: TRBV15
d_call: .
j_call: TRBJ1-4
clone_size: .
cdr3_aa: CATSRDIGGEEKLFF
cdr3_nt: TGTGCCACCAGCAGAGATATAGGGGGTGAGGAAAAACTGTTTTTT

v_call: TRBV7-9
d_call: .
j_call: TRBJ2-7
clone_size: .
cdr3_aa: CASLGPYEQYF
cdr3_nt: TGTGCCAGCTTGGGGCCCTACGAGCAGTACTTC